The 17 T cell receptor beta chains reported below all come from one sample, sequenced in a study of control samples from healthy donors and cancer patients. Profiled with immunoSEQ multiplex PCR; TCRdb holds only in-frame clones, not every one. The data show over 75,000 clones, with roughly four fifths seen just once and about 2% held by the top ten. Sequencing used blood. Receptors originate from a man aged 60 to 69 in good health.

V and J are TRBV4-1 and TRBJ1-4; D gene ambiguous. The germline V gene encodes CDR1 MGHRA and CDR2 YSYEKL. The germline V and J ends were trimmed by 0 bases and 4 bases, with 12 bases remaining between them. The CDR3 consists of 16 residues. CDR3 in amino acids: CASSQEVARLNEKLFF. CDR3 coding DNA: TGCGCCAGCAGCCAAGAGGTGGCGCGGCTTAATGAAAAACTGTTTTTT.

The gene calls are TRBV24-1 and TRBJ1-2; TRBD1 matches 10 bases. The CDR3 length is 15 residues. The trim removed 5 bases at V and 1 base at J, leaving 3 bases unmatched. CDR1 KGHDR and CDR2 SFDVKD come from the germline V gene. The CDR3 reads CATSARDRGNYGYTF. In nucleotides, the CDR3 is TGTGCCACCAGTGCCCGGGACAGGGGTAACTATGGCTACACCTTC.

This clone was seen a handful of times. The rearrangement links TRBV4-1 to TRBJ1-6, with D hard to call. Between the trimmed V and J ends, which lost 10 bases and 10 bases, there was a span of 20 bases. Per the germline V gene, CDR1 is MGHRA and CDR2 is YSYEKL. The CDR3 length is 14 residues. The CDR3 sequence: CATLLRRLDSPLHF. The DNA for the CDR3 is TGCGCCACCTTATTGCGCAGGTTAGACTCACCCCTCCACTTT.

The chain employs TRBV4-1 and TRBJ2-1; perhaps TRBD2 as D (6 bases). The ends were cut back, 3 bases at V and 2 bases at J, with 17 bases in the middle. CDR3 size: 17 residues. The V gene's germline CDR1 is MGHRA and CDR2 YSYEKL. The CDR3 protein is CASSQGLLARTYNEQFF. The CDR3 coding sequence is TGCGCCAGCAGCCAGGGATTACTAGCTCGTACCTACAATGAGCAGTTCTTC.

The rearrangement links TRBV12-3 or TRBV12-4 to TRBJ2-5; a weak D match, TRBD2 (6 bases). Between the trimmed V and J ends, which lost 3 bases and 5 bases, there was a span of 10 bases. The CDR3 runs to 13 residues. The CDR3 here is CASSLLARETQYF. The DNA for the CDR3 is TGTGCCAGCAGTTTGCTAGCGAGGGAGACCCAGTACTTC.

Turning to this clone: The final CDR3 position lacks the conserved phenylalanine or tryptophan, pointing to a likely read error. The CDR3 sequence is CASSLDSASPTYEQYL. CDR3 in DNA: TGTGCCAGCAGCTTAGATTCGGCCTCTCCTACCTACGAGCAGTACCTC. The V and J genes are TRBV11-2 and TRBJ2-7; D not certain. The V end lost 0 bases, the J end lost 2 bases, and 14 bases lay between the germline ends. CDR1 is SGHAT, CDR2 FQNNGV, per germline. The CDR3 is made up of 16 amino acids.

The V and J genes are TRBV29-1 and TRBJ1-4; possible D gene TRBD1, 5 bases. The CDR3 runs 12 residues. Per germline, CDR1 SQVTM and CDR2 ANQGSEA. V lost 6 bases and J lost 4, with 9 bases in between. In DNA, the CDR3 is TGCAGCGTGAGGGGTATTAATGAAAAACTGTTTTTT. This sequence encodes CSVRGINEKLFF.

The chain recombines TRBV7-2 with TRBJ1-2, with D possibly matching TRBD1 (5 bases). In germline, CDR1 is SGHTA, CDR2 FQGNSA. This CDR3 is 12 amino acids long. V was clipped by 6 bases and J by 5 bases, with 10 bases between them. Here the CDR3 reads CASRTTVYGYTF. The CDR3 nucleotides are TGTGCCAGCAGGACGACAGTTTATGGCTACACCTTC.

This clone came up once. The chain combines TRBV6-5 with TRBJ2-7, with 7 bases lining up with TRBD1. CDR1 and CDR2 (germline): MNHEY, SVGAGI. The CDR3 is 14 residues long. The trim removed 8 bases at V and 2 bases at J, leaving 9 bases unmatched. CDR3 nucleotides: TGTGCCAGCGGCCCCTACAGGGGAGCCTACGAGCAGTACTTC. Encoded protein: CASGPYRGAYEQYF.

V is TRBV5-4 and J is TRBJ1-1; D gene unclear. The V gene lost 0 bases and the J gene lost 0 bases, with 3 bases spanning the gap. This CDR3 is 13 amino acids long. Looked up from germline, CDR1 is SGHNT and CDR2 is YYREEE (reference sequence). CDR3 protein: CASSLGMNTEAFF. The CDR3 coding sequence is TGTGCCAGCAGCTTGGGGATGAACACTGAAGCTTTCTTT.

V gene TRBV12-3 or TRBV12-4 combines with J gene TRBJ1-3; D perhaps matches TRBD1 (5 bases). This CDR3 is 13 amino acids long. The V end was cut by 6 bases, the J end by 6 bases, with 12 bases between. The CDR3 sequence: CASRGQGINTIYF. The DNA for the CDR3 is TGTGCCAGCAGGGGTCAGGGTATAAACACCATATATTTT.

The J gene is TRBJ2-7, the V gene TRBV7-8; possibly TRBD1 or TRBD2 for D (5 bases each). Germline CDR1 reads SGHVS; CDR2 reads FQNEAQ. This CDR3 has 13 residues. The V end lost 1 base, the J end lost 2 bases, and 6 bases lay between the germline ends. CDR3 in DNA: TGTGCCAGCAGCTTAGGGGGGACCTACGAGCAGTACTTC. Translation gives CASSLGGTYEQYF.

The rearrangement links TRBV11-3 to TRBJ1-3; no firm D call. The CDR3 is made up of 14 amino acids. V lost 4 bases, J lost 3 bases, and 10 bases lay in between. Germline loops: CDR1 SGHNT, CDR2 YENEEA. DNA of the CDR3: TGTGCCAGCAGCTCTTCCGGCGGTGGAAACACCATATATTTT. This sequence encodes CASSSSGGGNTIYF.

V usage is TRBV5-1 and J usage is TRBJ2-3; 9 nucleotides agree with TRBD2. From germline, CDR1 is SGHRS and CDR2 YFSETQ. This CDR3 has 16 amino acids. Trimming removed 0 bases from V and 0 bases from J; junction bases left unmatched: 2. The chain's CDR3 is CASSLALAGSTDTQYF. CDR3 nucleotides: TGCGCCAGCAGCTTGGCCCTAGCGGGGAGCACAGATACGCAGTATTTT.

V usage is TRBV30 and J usage is TRBJ1-2; 7 bases line up with TRBD1. Per germline, CDR1 GTSNPN and CDR2 SVGIG (reference sequence). Losses at the gene ends were 5 bases for V and 7 bases for J; bases not matched to a gene: 10. The CDR3 is 13 amino acids. The CDR3 spells CAWARQGSAGYTF. CDR3 nucleotides: TGTGCCTGGGCCAGACAGGGATCCGCTGGCTACACCTTC.

The chain has TRBV30 and TRBJ1-2, with D perhaps TRBD1 (6 bases). This CDR3 region has 14 residues. Germline-derived CDR1 and CDR2 are GTSNPN and SVGIG (reference sequence). V gave up 2 bases and J gave up 4 bases, with 14 bases separating them. The CDR3 coding sequence is TGTGCCTGGAGTTTAACGGACAGTTCCTATGGCTACACCTTC. Protein: CAWSLTDSSYGYTF.

J is TRBJ2-3 and V is TRBV5-6; D may be TRBD2 (6 bases). Germline assignment: CDR1 SGHDT and CDR2 YYEEEE. Trimming stripped 4 bases from V and 0 bases from J, with 21 bases between. CDR3 length equals 18 residues. CDR3 amino acids: CASSVPGAWGESTDTQYF. In DNA, the CDR3 is TGTGCCAGCAGCGTGCCCGGGGCTTGGGGGGAAAGCACAGATACGCAGTATTTT.